This T cell receptor beta chain originates from a study of cytomegalovirus exposure and HLA in healthy donors. The CDR3 length is 14 residues. Germline V gene sequence: CDR1 SGHTA, CDR2 FQGNSA. The ends were cut back, 5 bases at V and 5 bases at J, with 12 bases in the middle. About this clone itself: Its antigen is undetermined.

With 60 Vbeta and 13 Jbeta primers, the PCR was carried out. TCRdb's copy holds only in-frame clones and misses some; the assay was immunoSEQ multiplex PCR. The sample consists of about 140,000 clones, approximately 82% of them appearing once. Study conclusions and caveats: There were a few CMV-associated chains whose specificity for CMV antigens was confirmed in vitro. TCR beta sequences numbering over 15,000 were associated with HLA alleles at 0.05 false discovery rate in a later analysis. Later genetic work tied a missense DCLRE1C variant to beta-chain V and J trimming.

The sample was PBMCs. V gene TRBV7-2 combines with J gene TRBJ2-2; D is undetermined. This clonotype was sampled from a man aged 30 to 45 in good health and CMV-seropositive. The CDR3 loop is CASSGVGNTGELFF. The CDR3 nucleotides read TGTGCCAGCAGCGGAGTCGGAAATACCGGGGAGCTGTTTTTT. Combining the CDR3 with reference TRBV7-2 and TRBJ2-2 gives the whole variable domain GAGVSQSPSNKVTEKGKDVELRCDPISGHTALYWYRQSLGQGLEFLIYFQGNSAPDKSGLPSDRFSAERTGGSVSTLTIQRTQQEDSAVYLCASSGVGNTGELFFGEGSRLTVL.